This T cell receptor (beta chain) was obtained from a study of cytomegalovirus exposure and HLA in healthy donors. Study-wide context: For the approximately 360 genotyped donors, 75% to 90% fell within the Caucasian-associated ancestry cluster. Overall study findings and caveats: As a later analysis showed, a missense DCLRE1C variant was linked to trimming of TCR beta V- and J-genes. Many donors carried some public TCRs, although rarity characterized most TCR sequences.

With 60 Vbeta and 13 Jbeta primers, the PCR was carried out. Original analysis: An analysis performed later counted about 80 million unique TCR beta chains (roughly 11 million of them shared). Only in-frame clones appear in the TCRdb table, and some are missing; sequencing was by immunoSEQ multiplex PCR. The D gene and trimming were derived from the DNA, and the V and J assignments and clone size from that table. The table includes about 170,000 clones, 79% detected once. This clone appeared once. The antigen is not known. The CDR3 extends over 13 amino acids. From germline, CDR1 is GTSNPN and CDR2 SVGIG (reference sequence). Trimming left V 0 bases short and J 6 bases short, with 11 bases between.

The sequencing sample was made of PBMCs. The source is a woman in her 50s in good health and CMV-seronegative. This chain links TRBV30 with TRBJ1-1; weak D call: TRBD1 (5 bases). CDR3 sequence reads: CAWSVRKGAEAFF. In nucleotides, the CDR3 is TGTGCCTGGAGTGTACGCAAAGGGGCTGAAGCTTTCTTT.